The clone carrying this T cell receptor (beta chain) was seen at least ten times. Its antigen is unknown. The sample comes from a study of T cells in Graves' hyperthyroidism and ophthalmopathy. Study-wide results and limits: Among clonotypes expanded in thyroid above 0.001, most were also found in blood. Ophthalmopathy was model-predicted a median approximately 6.4 months pre-onset.

Disease duration under 2 months; hyperthyroidism patients were aged 18 to 65. Clinical symptoms, serum thyroxine and TRAb, thyroid ultrasound and orbital computed tomography were used for the diagnoses. RNA transcripts provided the source from which TCR beta CDR3 regions were amplified. RT-PCR in the first round (using the HTBI primer set) targeted the TCR CDR3. TCRdb re-called the multiplex PCR reads through MiXCR, storing one row per CDR3 protein. The sample holds a few hundred thousand distinct CDR3 sequences; roughly 19% are singletons and the top ten take 3.7%. The ends lost 1 base at V and 2 bases at J; junction bases unmatched: 1. CDR3 length: 13 residues. CDR1 GTSNPN and CDR2 SVGIG come from the germline V gene (reference sequence).

The sample consisted of blood. This clonotype originated in a woman in her late teens or twenties with Graves' hyperthyroidism. The chain combines TRBV30 with TRBJ2-7, with 8 positions matching TRBD1. The CDR3 sequence: CAWSGTGTYEQYF. The CDR3, as DNA: TGTGCCTGGAGTGGGACAGGGACCTACGAGCAGTACTTC.